The sequence of this TCR beta chain was determined in a study of T cell changes during pregnancy in multiple sclerosis (dated by TCRdb to the late 2010s). At the level of the whole study: In women with multiple sclerosis, the researchers looked at how the T cell repertoire shifted as pregnancy progressed.

From cysteine to phenylalanine, the CDR3 is 15 amino acids long. Only the CDR3 part of the read is kept: 45 bases, read in frame from the first base. Relative to germline, V is missing 5 bases and J is missing 4 bases, with 6 bases of the junction outside any gene match. Taken from the germline V gene (reference sequence), the CDR1 and CDR2 loops are LNHDA and SQIVND. A remark on this clone: Its recognized antigen is unknown. The input lacks base qualities; no much larger clone sits a single base away.

Libraries were constructed by the immunoSEQ multiplex PCR assay. This is the immuneACCESS table as TCRdb keeps it, with only in-frame sequences that have V and J called. A part of the clones is gone; compared with another copy, unresolved V genes explain less than half, and the rest is unexplained. This sample is represented by 130,000 or so clones; roughly 95% of them were singletons. Jointly, the top ten make up around 0.4% of the sample. The source of this sequence is a female donor with multiple sclerosis, enrolled in a pregnancy study. Here the chain combines TRBV19 and TRBJ2-3, with 10 bases in between that match TRBD2. Sample: peripheral blood, taken after pregnancy. The CDR3 is CASSPLAGAPDTQYF. The DNA is TGTGCCAGTAGTCCCCTAGCGGGAGCCCCAGATACGCAGTATTTT.